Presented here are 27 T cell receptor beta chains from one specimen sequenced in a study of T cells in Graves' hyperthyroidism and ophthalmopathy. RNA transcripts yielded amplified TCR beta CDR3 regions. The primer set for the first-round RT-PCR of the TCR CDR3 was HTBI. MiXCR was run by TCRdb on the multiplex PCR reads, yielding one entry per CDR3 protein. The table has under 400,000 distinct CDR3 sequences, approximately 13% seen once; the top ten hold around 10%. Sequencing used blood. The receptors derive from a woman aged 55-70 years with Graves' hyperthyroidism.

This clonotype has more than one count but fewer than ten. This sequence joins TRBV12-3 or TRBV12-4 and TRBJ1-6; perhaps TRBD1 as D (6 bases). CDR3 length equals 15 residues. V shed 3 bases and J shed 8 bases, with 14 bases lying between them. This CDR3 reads CASSLMGHGDSPLHF. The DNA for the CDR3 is TGTGCCAGCAGTTTGATGGGACATGGGGATTCACCCCTCCACTTT.

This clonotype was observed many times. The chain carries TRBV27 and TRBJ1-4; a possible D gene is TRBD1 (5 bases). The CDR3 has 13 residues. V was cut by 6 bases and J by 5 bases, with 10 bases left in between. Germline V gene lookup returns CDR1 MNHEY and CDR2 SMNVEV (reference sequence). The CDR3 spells CASRGRRNEKLFF. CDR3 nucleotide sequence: TGTGCCAGCAGGGGGCGCAGGAATGAAAAACTGTTTTTT. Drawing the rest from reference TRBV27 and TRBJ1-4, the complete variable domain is EAQVTQNPRYLITVTGKKLTVTCSQNMNHEYMSWYRQDPGLGLRQIYYSMNVEVTDKGDVPEGYKVSRKEKRNFPLILESPSPNQTSLYFCASRGRRNEKLFFGSGTQLSVL.

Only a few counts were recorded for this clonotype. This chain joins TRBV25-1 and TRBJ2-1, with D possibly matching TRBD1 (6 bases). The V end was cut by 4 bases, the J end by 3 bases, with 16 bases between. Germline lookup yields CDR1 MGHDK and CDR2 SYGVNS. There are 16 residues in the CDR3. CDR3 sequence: CASSVGGGDYYNEQFF. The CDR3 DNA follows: TGTGCCAGCAGTGTAGGGGGTGGCGACTACTACAATGAGCAGTTCTTC.

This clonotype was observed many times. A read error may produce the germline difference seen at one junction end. The CDR3 loop reads CASSLYGETRYF. DNA of the CDR3: TGTGCCAGCAGTTTATATGGGGAGACCCGGTACTTC. The chain joins TRBV12-3 or TRBV12-4 to TRBJ2-5; the D gene is possibly TRBD2 (5 bases). The length of the CDR3 is 12 residues.

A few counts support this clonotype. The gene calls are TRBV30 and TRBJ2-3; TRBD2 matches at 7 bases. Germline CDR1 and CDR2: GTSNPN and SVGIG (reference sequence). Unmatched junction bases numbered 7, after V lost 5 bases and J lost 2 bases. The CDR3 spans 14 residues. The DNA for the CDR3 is TGTGCCTGGGCCCGGGAGGAATTCACAGATACGCAGTATTTT. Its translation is CAWAREEFTDTQYF.

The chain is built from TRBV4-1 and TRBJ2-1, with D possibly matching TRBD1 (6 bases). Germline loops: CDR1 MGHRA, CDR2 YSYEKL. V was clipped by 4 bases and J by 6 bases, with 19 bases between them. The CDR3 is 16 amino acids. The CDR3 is CASSPRIVRGFNEQFF. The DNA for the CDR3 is TGCGCCAGCAGCCCGAGAATAGTTAGGGGGTTCAATGAGCAGTTCTTC.

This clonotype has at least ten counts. CDR3 in DNA: TGTGCCAGCGGCGGGACAGCCTACAATGAGCAGTTCTTC. It specifies CASGGTAYNEQFF. The chain couples TRBV27 to TRBJ2-1, with D possibly matching TRBD1 (7 bases). The V end lost 8 bases, the J end lost 2 bases, and 10 bases lay between the germline ends. The CDR3 length is 13 residues. From germline, CDR1 is MNHEY and CDR2 SMNVEV (reference sequence).

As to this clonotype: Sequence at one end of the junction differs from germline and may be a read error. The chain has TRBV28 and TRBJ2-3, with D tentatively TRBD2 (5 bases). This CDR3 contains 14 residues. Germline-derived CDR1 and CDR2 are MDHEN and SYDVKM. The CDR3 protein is CASSLAPSTDTRYF. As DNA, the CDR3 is TGTGCCAGCAGTTTAGCACCTAGCACAGATACGCGGTATTTT.

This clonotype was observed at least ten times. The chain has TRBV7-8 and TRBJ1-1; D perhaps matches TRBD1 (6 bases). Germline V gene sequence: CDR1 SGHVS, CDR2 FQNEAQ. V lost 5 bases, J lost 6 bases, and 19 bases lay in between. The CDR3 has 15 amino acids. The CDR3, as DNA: TGTGCCAGCAGCCCGACTTCGGACAGATATTCTGAAGCTTTCTTT. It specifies CASSPTSDRYSEAFF. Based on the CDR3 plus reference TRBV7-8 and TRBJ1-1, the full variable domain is GAGVSQSPRYKVAKRGQDVALRCDPISGHVSLFWYQQALGQGPEFLTYFQNEAQLDKSGLPSDRFFAERPEGSVSTLKIQRTQQEDSAVYLCASSPTSDRYSEAFFGQGTRLTVV.

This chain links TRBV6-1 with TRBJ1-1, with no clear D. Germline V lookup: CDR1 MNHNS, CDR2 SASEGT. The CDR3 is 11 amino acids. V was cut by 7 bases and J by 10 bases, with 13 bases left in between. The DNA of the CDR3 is TGTGCCAGCACCAAGGGCAGGAGAGCTTTCTTT. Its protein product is CASTKGRRAFF.

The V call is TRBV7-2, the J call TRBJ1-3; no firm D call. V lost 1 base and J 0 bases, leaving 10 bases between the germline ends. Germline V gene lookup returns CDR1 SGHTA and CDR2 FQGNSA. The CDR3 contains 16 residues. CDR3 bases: TGTGCCAGCAGCTTAGTCGGATCCCGCTCTGGAAACACCATATATTTT. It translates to CASSLVGSRSGNTIYF.

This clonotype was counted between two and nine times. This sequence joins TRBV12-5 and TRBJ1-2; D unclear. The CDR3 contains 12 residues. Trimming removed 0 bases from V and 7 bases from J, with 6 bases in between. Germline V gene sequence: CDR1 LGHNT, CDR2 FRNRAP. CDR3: CASGLVQSGYTF. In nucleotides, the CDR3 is TGTGCTAGTGGTTTGGTACAGAGTGGCTACACCTTC.

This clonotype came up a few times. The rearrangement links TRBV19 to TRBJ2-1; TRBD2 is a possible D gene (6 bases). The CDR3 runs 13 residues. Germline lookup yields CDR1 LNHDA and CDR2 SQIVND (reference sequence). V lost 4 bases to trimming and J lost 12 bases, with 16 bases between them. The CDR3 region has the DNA TGTGCCAGTAGTAGTGACCGGGAGTCATCGCAGTTCTTC. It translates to CASSSDRESSQFF. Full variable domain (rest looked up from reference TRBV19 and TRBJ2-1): DGGITQSPKYLFRKEGQNVTLSCEQNLNHDAMYWYRQDPGQGLRLIYYSQIVNDFQKGDIAEGYSVSREKKESFPLTVTSAQKNPTAFYLCASSSDRESSQFFGPGTRLTVL.

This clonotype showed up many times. The CDR3 nucleotides read TGTGCCAGCCAAACCGGGACAGAAGTCTCCTACGAGCAGTACTTC. Amino acids: CASQTGTEVSYEQYF. The chain joins TRBV27 to TRBJ2-7; TRBD1 matches at 7 bases. V lost 8 bases, J lost 0 bases, and 10 bases stayed unmatched. The CDR3 covers 15 residues. Germline CDR1 is MNHEY and CDR2 is SMNVEV (reference sequence).

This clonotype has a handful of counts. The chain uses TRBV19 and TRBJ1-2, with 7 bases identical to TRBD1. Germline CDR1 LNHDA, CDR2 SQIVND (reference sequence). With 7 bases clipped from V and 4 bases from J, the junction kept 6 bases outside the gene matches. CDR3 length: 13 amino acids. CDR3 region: CASTQSGGYGYTF. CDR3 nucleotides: TGTGCCAGTACCCAATCAGGGGGCTATGGCTACACCTTC. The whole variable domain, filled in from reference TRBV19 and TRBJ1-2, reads DGGITQSPKYLFRKEGQNVTLSCEQNLNHDAMYWYRQDPGQGLRLIYYSQIVNDFQKGDIAEGYSVSREKKESFPLTVTSAQKNPTAFYLCASTQSGGYGYTFGSGTRLTVV.

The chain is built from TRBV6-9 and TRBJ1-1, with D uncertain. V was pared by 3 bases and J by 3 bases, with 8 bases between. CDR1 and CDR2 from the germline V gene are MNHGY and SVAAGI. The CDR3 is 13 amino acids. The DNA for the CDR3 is TGTGCCAGCAGTTACCCCCGGGACACTGAAGCTTTCTTT. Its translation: CASSYPRDTEAFF.

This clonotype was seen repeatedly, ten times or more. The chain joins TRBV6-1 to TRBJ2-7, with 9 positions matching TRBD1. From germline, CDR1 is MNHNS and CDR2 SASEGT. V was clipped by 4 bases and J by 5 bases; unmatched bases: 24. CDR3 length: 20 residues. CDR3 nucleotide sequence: TGTGCCAGCAGTGCCGAAGGAGGGACAGGGAATTTCCCTCTCAACGACGAGCAGTACTTC. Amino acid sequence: CASSAEGGTGNFPLNDEQYF.

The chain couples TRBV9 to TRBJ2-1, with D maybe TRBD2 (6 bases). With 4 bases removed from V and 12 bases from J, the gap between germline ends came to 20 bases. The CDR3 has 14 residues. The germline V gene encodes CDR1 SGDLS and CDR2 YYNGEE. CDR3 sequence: CASSFRLDELRQFF. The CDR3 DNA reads TGTGCCAGCAGCTTCCGACTAGACGAGTTGAGGCAGTTCTTC.

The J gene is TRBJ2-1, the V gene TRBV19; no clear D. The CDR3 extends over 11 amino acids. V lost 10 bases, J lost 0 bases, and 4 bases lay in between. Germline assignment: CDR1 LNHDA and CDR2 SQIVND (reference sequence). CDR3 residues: CATSSYNEQFF. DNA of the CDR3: TGTGCCACCAGCTCCTACAATGAGCAGTTCTTC.

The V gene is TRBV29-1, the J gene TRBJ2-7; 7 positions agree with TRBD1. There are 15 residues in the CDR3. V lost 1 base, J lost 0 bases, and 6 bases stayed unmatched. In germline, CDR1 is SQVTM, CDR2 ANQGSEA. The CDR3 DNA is TGCAGCGTTGAAGGGGCTGCAGGGGGCTCCTACGAGCAGTACTTC. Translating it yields CSVEGAAGGSYEQYF.

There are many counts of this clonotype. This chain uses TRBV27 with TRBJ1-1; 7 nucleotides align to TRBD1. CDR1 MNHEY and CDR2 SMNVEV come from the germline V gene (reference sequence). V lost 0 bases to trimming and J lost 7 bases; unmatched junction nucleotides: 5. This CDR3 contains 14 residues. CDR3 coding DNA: TGTGCCAGCAGTTTATCCCTCGGACAGGATGAAGCTTTCTTT. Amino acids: CASSLSLGQDEAFF.

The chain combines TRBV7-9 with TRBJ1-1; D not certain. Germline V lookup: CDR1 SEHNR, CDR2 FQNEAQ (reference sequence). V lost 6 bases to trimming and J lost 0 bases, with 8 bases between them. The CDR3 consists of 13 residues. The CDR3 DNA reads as TGTGCCAGCAGTTTTGAATTGAACACTGAAGCTTTCTTT. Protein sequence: CASSFELNTEAFF.

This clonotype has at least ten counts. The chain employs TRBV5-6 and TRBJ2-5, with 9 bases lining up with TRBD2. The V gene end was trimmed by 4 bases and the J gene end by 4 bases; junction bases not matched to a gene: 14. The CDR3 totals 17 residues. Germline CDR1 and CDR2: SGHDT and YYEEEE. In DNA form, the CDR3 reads TGTGCCAGCAGCGTGCGTCGTAGCGGGAGAGGCGGAGAGACCCAGTACTTC. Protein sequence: CASSVRRSGRGGETQYF.

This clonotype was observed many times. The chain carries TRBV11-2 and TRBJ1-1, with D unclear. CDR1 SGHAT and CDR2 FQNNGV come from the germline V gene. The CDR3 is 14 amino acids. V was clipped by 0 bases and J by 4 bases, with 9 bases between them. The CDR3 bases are TGTGCCAGCAGCTTAGATTTCGGGGTCACTGAAGCTTTCTTT. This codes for CASSLDFGVTEAFF.

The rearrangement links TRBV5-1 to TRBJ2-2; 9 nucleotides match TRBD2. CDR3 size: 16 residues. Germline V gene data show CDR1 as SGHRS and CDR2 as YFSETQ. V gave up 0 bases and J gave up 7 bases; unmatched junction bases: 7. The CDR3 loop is CASSLALGLAYGELFF. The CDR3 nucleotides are TGCGCCAGCAGCTTGGCCTTAGGACTAGCGTACGGGGAGCTGTTTTTT.

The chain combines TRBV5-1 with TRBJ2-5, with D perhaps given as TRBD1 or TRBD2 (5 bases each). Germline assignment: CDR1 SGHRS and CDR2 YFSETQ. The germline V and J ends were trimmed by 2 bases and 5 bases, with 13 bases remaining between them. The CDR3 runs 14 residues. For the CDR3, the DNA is TGCGCCAGCAGCTTTGGGACGTCCGGGGAGACCCAGTACTTC. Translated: CASSFGTSGETQYF.

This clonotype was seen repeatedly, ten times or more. The CDR3 region has the DNA TGTGCCAGCAGTGAAGTCAGATCCACAGATACGCAGTATTTT. As protein: CASSEVRSTDTQYF. The rearrangement uses TRBV2 and TRBJ2-3; D call uncertain. Germline V CDR1 and CDR2: SNHLY, FYNNEI. The V end was cut by 1 base, the J end by 2 bases, with 7 bases between. This CDR3 spans 14 amino acids.